The 18 T cell receptor beta chains presented below share a single source sample, sequenced in a study of OX40 agonist ivuxolimab in advanced cancers. Measured with immunoSEQ multiplex PCR; TCRdb has only the in-frame clones, and not every one. The sample has tens of thousands of clones; approximately 85% are singletons. Sample: CD4+ or CD8+ T cells sorted from blood, taken in a trial of the OX40 agonist ivuxolimab. The receptor source for this set is an adult with an advanced solid tumor such as melanoma, head and neck, liver or kidney cancer.

CDR3 in amino acids: CAWSEVGRLDTQYF. The CDR3 DNA reads as TGTGCCTGGAGTGAAGTAGGGAGGTTGGATACGCAGTATTTT. The V gene is TRBV30, the J gene TRBJ2-3; tentatively, D is TRBD2 (6 bases). V was trimmed by 1 base and J by 6 bases, leaving 14 bases between them. Germline loops: CDR1 GTSNPN, CDR2 SVGIG (reference sequence). The CDR3 is 14 amino acids.

The J gene is TRBJ2-2, the V gene TRBV2; TRBD1 matches 7 bases. V gave up 6 bases and J gave up 0 bases; unmatched junction bases: 19. Germline CDR1 reads SNHLY; CDR2 reads FYNNEI. CDR3 length equals 20 residues. This CDR3 is CASRQHRQGKTFANTGELFF. CDR3 DNA: TGTGCCAGCAGGCAACATCGACAGGGTAAAACTTTCGCGAACACCGGGGAGCTGTTTTTT.

V usage is TRBV7-9 and J usage is TRBJ2-5; no definite D call. Germline assignment: CDR1 SEHNR and CDR2 FQNEAQ (reference sequence). The length of the CDR3 is 19 residues. Deletions cut 5 bases from V and 4 bases from J, with 29 bases between. CDR3 nucleotides: TGTGCCAGCAGCCCTCTGAAAGACCTTTCGGACCTCTTGGGAGAGACCCAGTACTTC. This encodes CASSPLKDLSDLLGETQYF.

V is TRBV18 and J is TRBJ2-5; D possibly corresponds to TRBD2 (5 bases). The CDR3 loop spans 16 amino acids. Germline CDR1 reads KGHSH; CDR2 reads LQKENI. The V end was cut by 3 bases, the J end by 2 bases, with 16 bases between. The chain's CDR3 is CASSPRRASLQETQYF. The CDR3 bases are TGTGCCAGCTCACCTCGGCGGGCTTCGTTACAAGAGACCCAGTACTTC.

The rearrangement joins TRBV7-2 to TRBJ1-5; TRBD1 is a possible D gene (6 bases). Germline V lookup: CDR1 SGHTA, CDR2 FQGNSA. The CDR3 sequence is 16 residues long. Trimming took 0 bases from V and 4 from J, leaving 13 bases between them. CDR3 amino acids: CASSLAGRTANQPQHF. CDR3 in DNA: TGTGCCAGCAGCTTAGCTGGCCGGACAGCTAATCAGCCCCAGCATTTT.

This clone is judged medium-sized (0.01 to 0.1%). The rearrangement joins TRBV7-9 to TRBJ1-1, with no clear D. The CDR3 is 12 amino acids. Germline CDR1 and CDR2: SEHNR and FQNEAQ (reference sequence). V shed 5 bases and J shed 0 bases, with 4 bases lying between them. CDR3 protein: CASSPLNTEAFF. In DNA, the CDR3 is TGTGCCAGCAGCCCCCTGAACACTGAAGCTTTCTTT.

About this clone itself: One end of the junction varies from germline; a read error may be responsible. V gene TRBV10-1 combines with J gene TRBJ2-5; D gene ambiguous. This CDR3 has 13 residues. Germline V lookup: CDR1 WNHNN, CDR2 SYGVQD (reference sequence). This CDR3 reads CASSERAQGTQYF. Here the CDR3 DNA reads TGCGCCAGCAGTGAGAGGGCCCAAGGGACCCAGTACTTC.

This clone was counted a single time. The genes are TRBV10-3 and TRBJ2-7, with TRBD1 as a possible D gene (6 bases). This CDR3 region has 16 residues. Germline V lookup: CDR1 ENHRY, CDR2 SYGVKD. The germline V and J ends were trimmed by 4 bases and 3 bases, with 19 bases remaining between them. The CDR3 loop is CAISGGQSHPIYEQYF. CDR3 nucleotide sequence: TGTGCCATCAGTGGGGGACAATCCCACCCCATCTACGAGCAGTACTTC.

The V call is TRBV5-1, the J call TRBJ2-5; 8 bases fit TRBD2. Germline values: CDR1 SGHRS, CDR2 YFSETQ. The trim removed 4 bases at V and 2 bases at J, leaving 7 bases unmatched. The CDR3 extends over 15 amino acids. DNA for the CDR3: TGCGCCAGCAGCATCGGGACTAGGGGGCAAGAGACCCAGTACTTC. This gives the protein CASSIGTRGQETQYF.

J is TRBJ2-3 and V is TRBV7-9, with 11 bases identical to TRBD2. The V and J ends lost 5 bases and 6 bases, in that order; junction bases with no gene match: 4. The CDR3 runs 14 residues. The germline V gene has CDR1 SEHNR and CDR2 FQNEAQ (reference sequence). The CDR3 protein is CASSPSGGSDTQYF. Here the CDR3 DNA reads TGTGCCAGCAGCCCTAGCGGGGGGTCTGATACGCAGTATTTT.

The V and J genes are TRBV19 and TRBJ1-2, with a weak D call TRBD1 (6 bases). Germline lookup yields CDR1 LNHDA and CDR2 SQIVND (reference sequence). V was clipped by 10 bases and J by 2 bases, with 14 bases between them. The CDR3 is 13 amino acids. In DNA form, the CDR3 reads TGTGCCACCACGGGGGCAGGGAACTATGGCTACACCTTC. Protein: CATTGAGNYGYTF. The full variable domain, with the rest looked up from reference TRBV19 and TRBJ1-2, is DGGITQSPKYLFRKEGQNVTLSCEQNLNHDAMYWYRQDPGQGLRLIYYSQIVNDFQKGDIAEGYSVSREKKESFPLTVTSAQKNPTAFYLCATTGAGNYGYTFGSGTRLTVV.

This clone was detected once. This rearrangement joins TRBV13 to TRBJ2-7, with D perhaps TRBD1 or TRBD2 (6 bases each). Between the trimmed V and J ends, which lost 1 base and 7 bases, there was a span of 17 bases. The CDR3 length is 15 residues. CDR1 PRHDT and CDR2 FYEKMQ come from the germline V gene (reference sequence). The chain's CDR3 is CASSLVTGPAGEQYF. The CDR3 nucleotides read TGTGCCAGCAGCTTAGTTACAGGGCCGGCGGGGGAGCAGTACTTC. Combining the CDR3 with reference TRBV13 and TRBJ2-7 gives the whole variable domain AAGVIQSPRHLIKEKRETATLKCYPIPRHDTVYWYQQGPGQDPQFLISFYEKMQSDKGSIPDRFSAQQFSDYHSELNMSSLELGDSALYFCASSLVTGPAGEQYFGPGTRLTVT.

The V call is TRBV5-1, the J call TRBJ2-3; D possibly corresponds to TRBD2 (6 bases). Germline CDR1 is SGHRS and CDR2 is YFSETQ. The germline V and J ends were trimmed by 4 bases and 4 bases, with 7 bases remaining between them. The CDR3 covers 12 residues. This chain's CDR3 is CASSRLADTQYF. The CDR3 DNA reads as TGCGCCAGCAGCCGACTAGCAGATACGCAGTATTTT.

V is TRBV28 and J is TRBJ1-2, with 9 bases fitting TRBD1. With V trimmed by 8 bases and J by 0 bases, 1 base remained unmatched. The V gene's germline CDR1 is MDHEN and CDR2 SYDVKM. The CDR3 sequence is 13 residues long. The CDR3 bases are TGTGCCAGCCGGGACAGGGCTAACTATGGCTACACCTTC. Protein sequence: CASRDRANYGYTF.

This rearrangement joins TRBV9 to TRBJ1-3; D perhaps matches TRBD1 (5 bases). Trimming pared 4 bases from V and 0 bases from J, leaving 17 bases between. Germline V gene sequence: CDR1 SGDLS, CDR2 YYNGEE. This CDR3 has 17 residues. The DNA of the CDR3 is TGTGCCAGCAGCTCCTCCGCCGGGGGGAGCTCTGGAAACACCATATATTTT. Its translation: CASSSSAGGSSGNTIYF.

This clone was seen only a few times. The V gene is TRBV6-5, the J gene TRBJ2-4; TRBD2 is a possible D gene (5 bases). V was pared by 0 bases and J by 11 bases, with 14 bases between. The CDR3 covers 14 residues. The germline V gene has CDR1 MNHEY and CDR2 SVGAGI. This CDR3 reads CASSYSGSPKLQYF. The CDR3 DNA sequence: TGTGCCAGCAGTTACTCGGGGAGCCCCAAACTTCAGTACTTC.

The rearrangement uses TRBV29-1 and TRBJ1-3; the D is unclear. This CDR3 is built from 15 residues. Germline assignment: CDR1 SQVTM and CDR2 ANQGSEA. V lost 5 bases to trimming and J lost 0 bases, with 14 bases between them. The CDR3 nucleotides read TGCAGCGTTAGGTCCAAAGGGTTCTCTGGAAACACCATATATTTT. Amino acids: CSVRSKGFSGNTIYF.

This rearrangement joins TRBV18 to TRBJ2-6; 7 bases line up with TRBD1. J lost 0 bases, V lost 5 bases, and 7 bases had no gene match. The CDR3 runs to 17 residues. Per germline, CDR1 KGHSH and CDR2 LQKENI. For the CDR3, the DNA is TGTGCCAGCTCAGAAGGGGGCGCCGGCTCTGGGGCCAACGTCCTGACTTTC. Translated, it gives CASSEGGAGSGANVLTF.